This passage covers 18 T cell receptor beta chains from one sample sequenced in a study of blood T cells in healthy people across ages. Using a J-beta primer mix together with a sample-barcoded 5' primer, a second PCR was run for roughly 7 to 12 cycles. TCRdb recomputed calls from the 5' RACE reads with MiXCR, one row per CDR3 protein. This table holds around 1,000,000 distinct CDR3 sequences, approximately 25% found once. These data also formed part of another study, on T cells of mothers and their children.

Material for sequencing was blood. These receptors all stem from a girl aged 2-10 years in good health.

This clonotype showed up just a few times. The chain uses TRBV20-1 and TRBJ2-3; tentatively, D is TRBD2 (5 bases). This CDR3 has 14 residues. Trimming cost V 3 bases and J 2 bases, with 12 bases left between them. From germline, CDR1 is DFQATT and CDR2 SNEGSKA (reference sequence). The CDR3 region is CSARTAGLTDTQYF. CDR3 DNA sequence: TGCAGTGCTAGGACGGCGGGCCTCACAGATACGCAGTATTTT.

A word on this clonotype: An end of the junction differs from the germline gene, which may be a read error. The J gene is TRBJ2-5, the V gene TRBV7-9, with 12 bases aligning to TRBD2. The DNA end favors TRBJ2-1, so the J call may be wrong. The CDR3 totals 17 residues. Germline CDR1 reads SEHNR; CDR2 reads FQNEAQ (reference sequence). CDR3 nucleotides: TGTGCCAGTAGCTTAGCGACTAGCGGGGGATCCGGCAATGAGCAGTTCTTC. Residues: CASSLATSGGSGNEQFF.

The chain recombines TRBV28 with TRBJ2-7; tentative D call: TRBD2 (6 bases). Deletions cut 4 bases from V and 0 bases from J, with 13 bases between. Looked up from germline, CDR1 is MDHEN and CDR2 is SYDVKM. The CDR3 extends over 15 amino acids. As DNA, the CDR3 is TGTGCCAGCAGTTCCCGGGAGTTCCCCTCCTACGAGCAGTACTTC. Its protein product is CASSSREFPSYEQYF.

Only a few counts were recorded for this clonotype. CDR3 sequence (DNA): TGCGCCAGCAGCCCGAGCCTTTATAGCAATCAGCCCCAGCATTTT. Translated: CASSPSLYSNQPQHF. The chain couples TRBV4-3 to TRBJ1-5; D is uncertain. The ends were cut back, 4 bases at V and 0 bases at J, with 10 bases in the middle. This CDR3 comprises 15 residues. Germline CDR1 reads LGHNA; CDR2 reads YSLEER.

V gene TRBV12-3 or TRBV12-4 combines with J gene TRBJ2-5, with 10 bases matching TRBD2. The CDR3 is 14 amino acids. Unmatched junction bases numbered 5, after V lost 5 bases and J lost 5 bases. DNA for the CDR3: TGTGCCAGCAGTCAGCGGGAGGGCCAGGAGACCCAGTACTTC. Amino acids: CASSQREGQETQYF.

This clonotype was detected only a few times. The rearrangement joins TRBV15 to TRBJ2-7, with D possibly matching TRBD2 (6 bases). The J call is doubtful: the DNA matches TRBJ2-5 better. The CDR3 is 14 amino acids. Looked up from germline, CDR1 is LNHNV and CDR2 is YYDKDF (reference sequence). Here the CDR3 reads CATTSTGVPETQYF. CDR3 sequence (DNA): TGTGCCACGACAAGTACGGGGGTCCCAGAGACCCAGTACTTC.

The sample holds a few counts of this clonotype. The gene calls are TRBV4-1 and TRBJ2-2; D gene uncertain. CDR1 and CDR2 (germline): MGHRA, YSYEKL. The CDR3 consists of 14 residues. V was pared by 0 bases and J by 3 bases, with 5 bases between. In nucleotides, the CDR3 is TGCGCCAGCAGCCAAGAAGCTTACACCGGGGAGCTGTTTTTT. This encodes CASSQEAYTGELFF.

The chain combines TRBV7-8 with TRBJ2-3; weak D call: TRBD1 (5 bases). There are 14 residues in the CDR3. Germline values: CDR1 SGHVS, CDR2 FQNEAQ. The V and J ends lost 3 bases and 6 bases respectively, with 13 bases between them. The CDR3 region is CASSFSDSSDTQYF. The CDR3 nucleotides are TGTGCCAGCAGCTTTTCTGACAGTTCGGATACGCAGTATTTT. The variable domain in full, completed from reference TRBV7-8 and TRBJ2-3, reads GAGVSQSPRYKVAKRGQDVALRCDPISGHVSLFWYQQALGQGPEFLTYFQNEAQLDKSGLPSDRFFAERPEGSVSTLKIQRTQQEDSAVYLCASSFSDSSDTQYFGPGTRLTVL.

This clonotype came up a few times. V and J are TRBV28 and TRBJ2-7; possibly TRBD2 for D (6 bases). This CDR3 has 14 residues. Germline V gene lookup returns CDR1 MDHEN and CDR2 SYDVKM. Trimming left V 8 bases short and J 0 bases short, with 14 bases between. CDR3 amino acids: CASVRAGSSYEQYF. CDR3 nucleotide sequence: TGTGCCAGCGTCAGGGCGGGGAGCTCCTACGAGCAGTACTTC.

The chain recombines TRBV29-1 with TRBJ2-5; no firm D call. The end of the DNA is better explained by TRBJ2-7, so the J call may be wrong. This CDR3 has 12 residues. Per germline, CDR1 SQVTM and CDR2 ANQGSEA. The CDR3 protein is CSVKIGPYEQYF. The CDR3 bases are TGCAGCGTGAAAATAGGACCCTACGAGCAGTACTTC.

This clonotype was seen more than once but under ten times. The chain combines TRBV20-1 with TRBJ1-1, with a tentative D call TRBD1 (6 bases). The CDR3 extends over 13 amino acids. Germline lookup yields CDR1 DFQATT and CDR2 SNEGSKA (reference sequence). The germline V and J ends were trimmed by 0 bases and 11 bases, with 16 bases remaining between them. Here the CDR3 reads CSARDKTGRLAFF. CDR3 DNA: TGCAGTGCTAGAGATAAAACAGGGAGGTTGGCTTTCTTT.

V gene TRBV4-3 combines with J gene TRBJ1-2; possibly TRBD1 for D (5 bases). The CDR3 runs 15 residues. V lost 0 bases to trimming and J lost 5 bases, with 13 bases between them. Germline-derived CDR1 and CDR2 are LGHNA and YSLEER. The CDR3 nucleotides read TGCGCCAGCAGCCAAGATCTGAGGACAAATTATGGCTACACCTTC. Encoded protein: CASSQDLRTNYGYTF.

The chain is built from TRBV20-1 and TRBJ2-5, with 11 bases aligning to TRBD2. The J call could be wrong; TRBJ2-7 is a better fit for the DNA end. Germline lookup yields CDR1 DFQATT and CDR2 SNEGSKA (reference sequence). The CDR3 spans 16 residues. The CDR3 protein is CSADNWIAGGPGEQYF. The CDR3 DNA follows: TGCAGTGCCGACAACTGGATAGCGGGAGGGCCTGGCGAGCAGTACTTC.

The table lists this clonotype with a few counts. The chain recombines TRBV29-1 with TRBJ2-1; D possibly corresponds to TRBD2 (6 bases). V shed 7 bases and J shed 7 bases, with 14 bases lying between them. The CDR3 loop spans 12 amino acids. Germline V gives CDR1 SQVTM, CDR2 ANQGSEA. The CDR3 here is CSASLRGNEQFF. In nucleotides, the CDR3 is TGCAGCGCATCGCTCCGGGGGAATGAGCAGTTCTTC.

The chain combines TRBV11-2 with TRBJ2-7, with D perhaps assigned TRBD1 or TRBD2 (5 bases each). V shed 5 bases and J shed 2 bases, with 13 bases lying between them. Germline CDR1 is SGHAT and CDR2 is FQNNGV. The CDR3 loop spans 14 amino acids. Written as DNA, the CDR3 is TGTGCCAGCAGCCGAGGGACCCAACCCTACGAGCAGTACTTC. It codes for CASSRGTQPYEQYF. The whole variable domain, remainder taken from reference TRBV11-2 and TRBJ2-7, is EAGVAQSPRYKIIEKRQSVAFWCNPISGHATLYWYQQILGQGPKLLIQFQNNGVVDDSQLPKDRFSAERLKGVDSTLKIQPAKLEDSAVYLCASSRGTQPYEQYFGPGTRLTVT.

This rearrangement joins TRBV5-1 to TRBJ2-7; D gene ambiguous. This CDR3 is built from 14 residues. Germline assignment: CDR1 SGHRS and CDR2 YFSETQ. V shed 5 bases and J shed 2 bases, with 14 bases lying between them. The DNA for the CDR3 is TGCGCCAGCAGTTCCCAATCTTCCGCCTACGAGCAGTACTTC. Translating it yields CASSSQSSAYEQYF.

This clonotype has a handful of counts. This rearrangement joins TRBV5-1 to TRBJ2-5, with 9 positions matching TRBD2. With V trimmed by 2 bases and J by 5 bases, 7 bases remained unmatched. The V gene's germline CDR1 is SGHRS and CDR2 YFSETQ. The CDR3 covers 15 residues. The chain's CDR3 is CASSFRGTSRETQYF. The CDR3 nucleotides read TGCGCCAGCAGCTTCCGAGGGACTAGCCGGGAGACCCAGTACTTC.

The CDR3 sequence is CASSPGAGSGNTGELFF. The DNA for the CDR3 is TGTGCCAGCAGCCCGGGGGCCGGTAGTGGGAACACCGGGGAGCTGTTTTTT. V is TRBV7-3 and J is TRBJ2-2; D may be TRBD1 or TRBD2 (6 bases each). Germline V CDR1 and CDR2: SGHTA, FQGTGA. Trimming took 5 bases from V and 1 from J, leaving 17 bases between them. The CDR3 runs 17 residues.